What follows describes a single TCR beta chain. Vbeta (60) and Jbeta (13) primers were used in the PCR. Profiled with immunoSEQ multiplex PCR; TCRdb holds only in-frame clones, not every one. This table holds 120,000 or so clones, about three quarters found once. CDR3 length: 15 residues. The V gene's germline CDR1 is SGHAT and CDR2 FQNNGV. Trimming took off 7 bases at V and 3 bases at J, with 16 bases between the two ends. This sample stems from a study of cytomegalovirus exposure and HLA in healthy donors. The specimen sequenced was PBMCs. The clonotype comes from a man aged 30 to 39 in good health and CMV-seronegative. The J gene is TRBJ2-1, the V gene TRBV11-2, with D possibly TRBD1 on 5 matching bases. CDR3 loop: CASTSLGVYYNEQFF. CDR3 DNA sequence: TGTGCCAGCACCTCGCTAGGGGTCTACTACAATGAGCAGTTCTTC.